The 25 T cell receptor beta chains in this list originate from one sample, sequenced in a study of post-analysis software for immune sequencing data. General study points: There were roughly 5 TRBV segments more frequent in patients than controls, and TRBV5-6, TRBV5-1 and TRBV20-1 were among them.

No antigen has been identified for these receptors. Unique molecular identifiers featured in each of the TCR beta cDNA libraries. TCRdb passed the PCR reads through MiXCR, listing each CDR3 protein once. This sample has 550,000 to 700,000 distinct CDR3 sequences, with 40% to 50% found just once. The sequenced sample was blood. The receptors stem from a girl aged 5-17 years with multiple sclerosis.

On this clonotype itself: One end of the junction does not line up with germline, which may come from a read error. This sequence joins TRBV11-1 and TRBJ2-1, with D tentatively TRBD2 (5 bases). The CDR3 has 15 residues. From germline, CDR1 is SGHAT and CDR2 FQDESV (reference sequence). The CDR3 loop reads CASSPQRKTYSEQFF. CDR3 sequence (DNA): TGTGCCAGCAGCCCCCAGCGGAAGACGTACAGTGAGCAGTTCTTC.

This rearrangement joins TRBV5-1 to TRBJ2-1; a weak D match, TRBD2 (6 bases). Trimming cost V 0 bases and J 7 bases, with 11 bases left between them. The germline V gene has CDR1 SGHRS and CDR2 YFSETQ. There are 14 residues in the CDR3. CDR3 nucleotide sequence: TGCGCCAGCAGCTTGGTGTCTGGGGGGAATGAGCAGTTCTTC. Protein: CASSLVSGGNEQFF.

The CDR3 spells CASSGPGLAGWTKNIQYF. CDR3 sequence (DNA): TGTGCCAGCAGCGGCCCGGGACTAGCGGGGTGGACCAAAAACATTCAGTACTTC. This rearrangement joins TRBV3-1 to TRBJ2-4; TRBD2 matches 13 bases. Germline V gives CDR1 LGHDT, CDR2 YNNKEL (reference sequence). The ends lost 5 bases at V and 2 bases at J; junction bases unmatched: 9. This CDR3 is built from 18 residues.

This rearrangement joins TRBV20-1 to TRBJ2-7; the D gene is possibly TRBD2 (6 bases). Germline CDR1 DFQATT, CDR2 SNEGSKA (reference sequence). The CDR3 length is 12 residues. Trimming took 6 bases from V and 2 from J, leaving 11 bases between them. The CDR3 DNA follows: TGCAGTGCCTCTAGCGAGCCCTACGAGCAGTACTTC. It translates to CSASSEPYEQYF.

This clonotype was counted between two and nine times. The rearrangement links TRBV5-6 to TRBJ1-5; TRBD1 might be the D (5 bases). Germline values: CDR1 SGHDT, CDR2 YYEEEE. The CDR3 sequence is 14 residues long. Trimming pared 4 bases from V and 6 bases from J, leaving 14 bases between. CDR3 DNA sequence: TGTGCCAGCAGCCTCGGGGGGTACGGTCAGCCCCAGCATTTT. It translates to CASSLGGYGQPQHF.

The rearrangement joins TRBV29-1 to TRBJ2-7; the D gene is possibly TRBD2 (6 bases). This CDR3 region has 13 residues. Germline CDR1 and CDR2: SQVTM and ANQGSEA. Trimming removed 7 bases from V and 2 bases from J, with 15 bases in between. DNA for the CDR3: TGCAGCGCTGGGACTTCGCCAACCTACGAGCAGTACTTC. Its protein is CSAGTSPTYEQYF.

This rearrangement joins TRBV10-2 to TRBJ2-3; the D gene is possibly TRBD2 (6 bases). V shed 3 bases and J shed 5 bases, with 24 bases lying between them. CDR3 length equals 18 residues. Germline assignment: CDR1 WSHSY and CDR2 SAAADI. The CDR3 DNA follows: TGCGCCAGCAGTGATCAATACCGGGACTTCTCCTCACAAGATACGCAGTATTTT. Amino acid sequence: CASSDQYRDFSSQDTQYF.

V and J are TRBV3-1 and TRBJ2-7; TRBD2 is a possible D gene (6 bases). V shed 1 base and J shed 6 bases, with 13 bases lying between them. Germline values: CDR1 LGHDT, CDR2 YNNKEL (reference sequence). This CDR3 has 14 residues. In DNA form, the CDR3 reads TGTGCCAGCAGCCAAGGGGTGACTAGAGCCGAGCAGTACTTC. Translation gives CASSQGVTRAEQYF.

The chain links TRBV10-1 to TRBJ2-3, with a tentative D call TRBD2 (6 bases). The germline CDR1 and CDR2 sequences are WNHNN and SYGVQD (reference sequence). The CDR3 runs to 14 residues. The V gene lost 2 bases and the J gene lost 10 bases, with 16 bases spanning the gap. The CDR3 spells CASSEAPTSNPQYF. CDR3 sequence (DNA): TGCGCCAGCAGTGAGGCTCCTACTAGCAATCCGCAGTATTTT.

The genes are TRBV5-1 and TRBJ2-3, with TRBD2 as a possible D gene (5 bases). V was shortened by 4 bases and J by 0 bases, with 12 bases between the two germline ends. CDR1 SGHRS and CDR2 YFSETQ come from the germline V gene. The CDR3 has 15 amino acids. CDR3 residues: CASSPDSSSTDTQYF. The CDR3, as DNA: TGCGCCAGCAGCCCGGACTCCTCAAGCACAGATACGCAGTATTTT.

This chain uses TRBV24-1 with TRBJ2-1, with D possibly matching TRBD1 (5 bases). CDR1 is KGHDR and CDR2 is SFDVKD in the germline V gene. V was clipped by 2 bases and J by 8 bases, with 9 bases between them. The CDR3 has 13 amino acids. CDR3 DNA sequence: TGTGCCACCAGTGATTGGGGCGGAGATGAGCAGTTCTTC. The encoded protein is CATSDWGGDEQFF.

This clonotype was counted a few times. The genes are TRBV5-6 and TRBJ2-6, with 10 bases that match TRBD1. The CDR3 extends over 20 amino acids. Germline CDR1 reads SGHDT; CDR2 reads YYEEEE. The junction had 13 bases not matched to a gene; V was cut back by 4 bases and J by 0 bases. The CDR3 sequence: CASSAIPGQGPSSGANVLTF. In nucleotides, the CDR3 is TGTGCCAGCAGCGCGATCCCGGGACAGGGGCCGAGCTCTGGGGCCAACGTCCTGACTTTC.

The CDR3 protein is CASIETGGEDYGYTF. The CDR3 DNA reads as TGTGCCAGCATCGAGACAGGGGGCGAGGACTATGGCTACACCTTC. The chain couples TRBV7-9 to TRBJ1-2; TRBD1 matches at 10 bases. CDR1 and CDR2 from the germline V gene are SEHNR and FQNEAQ (reference sequence). This CDR3 is 15 amino acids long. Trimming cost V 7 bases and J 3 bases; bases outside gene matches: 8. Combining the CDR3 with reference TRBV7-9 and TRBJ1-2 gives the whole variable domain DTGVSQNPRHKITKRGQNVTFRCDPISEHNRLYWYRQTLGQGPEFLTYFQNEAQLEKSRLLSDRFSAERPKGSFSTLEIQRTEQGDSAMYLCASIETGGEDYGYTFGSGTRLTVV.

The sample holds a few counts of this clonotype. The V call is TRBV7-6, the J call TRBJ2-7; a weak D match, TRBD1 (5 bases). V lost 5 bases to trimming and J lost 5 bases, with 13 bases between them. CDR3 length equals 13 residues. The germline CDR1 and CDR2 sequences are SGHVS and FNYEAQ. This CDR3 reads CASSPLGLDEQYF. The CDR3 nucleotides read TGTGCCAGCAGCCCCCTGGGGCTGGACGAGCAGTACTTC.

V usage is TRBV12-3 or TRBV12-4 and J usage is TRBJ1-1, with 8 bases lining up with TRBD1. This CDR3 has 14 amino acids. The J segment lost 5 bases and the V segment lost 5 bases, leaving 7 bases of the junction unmatched. The CDR3 sequence: CASSTRTGKTEAFF. The CDR3 bases are TGTGCCAGCAGTACGCGGACAGGGAAGACTGAAGCTTTCTTT.

The chain employs TRBV18 and TRBJ2-5, with D possibly being TRBD2 (6 bases). This CDR3 comprises 16 residues. V was cut by 1 base and J by 3 bases, with 15 bases left in between. CDR1 and CDR2 from the germline V gene are KGHSH and LQKENI. Here the CDR3 reads CASSPQTETRKETQYF. The CDR3 nucleotides are TGTGCCAGCTCACCACAAACCGAGACTAGAAAAGAGACCCAGTACTTC.

There are a few counts of this clonotype. V is TRBV29-1 and J is TRBJ2-7, with TRBD1 matching 10 bases. The CDR3 has 14 amino acids. V dropped 5 bases and J dropped 4; count of bases not matched to a gene: 8. CDR1 SQVTM and CDR2 ANQGSEA come from the germline V gene. CDR3 coding DNA: TGCAGCGTTACACCCGGGACAGGGGCTTACGAGCAGTACTTC. This gives the protein CSVTPGTGAYEQYF.

V and J are TRBV5-1 and TRBJ1-4; D is undetermined. Trimming shortened V by 0 bases and J by 1 base, and 1 base separated the two germline ends. The germline CDR1 and CDR2 sequences are SGHRS and YFSETQ. There are 13 residues in the CDR3. The CDR3 spells CASSLETNEKLFF. The CDR3 nucleotides read TGCGCCAGCAGCTTGGAAACTAATGAAAAACTGTTTTTT.

V and J are TRBV7-6 and TRBJ2-7, with 9 bases identical to TRBD2. Germline CDR1 reads SGHVS; CDR2 reads FNYEAQ. The CDR3 totals 15 residues. After removal of 3 bases from V and 3 bases from J, the junction contained 6 bases not matched to a gene. Here the CDR3 reads CASSFGLASNYEQYF. CDR3 sequence (DNA): TGTGCCAGCAGCTTCGGACTAGCGAGTAACTACGAGCAGTACTTC.

There are a few counts of this clonotype. The chain employs TRBV20-1 and TRBJ1-4; D is possibly TRBD1 (5 bases). Trimming stripped 0 bases from V and 0 bases from J, with 8 bases between. CDR3 size: 15 residues. Germline loops: CDR1 DFQATT, CDR2 SNEGSKA (reference sequence). The CDR3 sequence: CSARDPGATNEKLFF. The CDR3, as DNA: TGCAGTGCTAGAGATCCGGGGGCAACTAATGAAAAACTGTTTTTT.

This chain links TRBV20-1 with TRBJ2-3; no definite D call. The CDR3 extends over 14 amino acids. V was cut by 0 bases and J by 5 bases, with 12 bases left in between. Germline V gene lookup returns CDR1 DFQATT and CDR2 SNEGSKA (reference sequence). The CDR3 DNA sequence: TGCAGTGCTAGAGAGTGGACCCACCAAGATACGCAGTATTTT. As protein: CSAREWTHQDTQYF.

This clonotype was recorded only once. Here the CDR3 reads CASSLGPGPNVYGYTF. CDR3 nucleotide sequence: TGTGCCAGCAGCTTAGGCCCAGGACCGAATGTCTATGGCTACACCTTC. This rearrangement joins TRBV13 to TRBJ1-2; D is unresolved. This CDR3 contains 16 residues. Trimming removed 0 bases at V and 4 bases at J, with 15 bases between. Germline CDR1 is PRHDT and CDR2 is FYEKMQ (reference sequence).

This clonotype appeared a few times. In DNA, the CDR3 is TGTGCCAGCAGCACCCGGACAGAGAACACTGAAGCTTTCTTT. Translating it yields CASSTRTENTEAFF. The genes are TRBV7-9 and TRBJ1-1; possible D gene TRBD1, 6 bases. Per the germline V gene, CDR1 is SEHNR and CDR2 is FQNEAQ (reference sequence). The CDR3 extends over 14 amino acids. The ends were cut back, 5 bases at V and 1 base at J, with 11 bases in the middle.

The chain joins TRBV4-1 to TRBJ1-6; D is possibly TRBD1 (5 bases). CDR1 and CDR2 (germline): MGHRA, YSYEKL. The CDR3 sequence is 17 residues long. V lost 0 bases and J lost 3, with 12 bases in between. The CDR3: CASSQEVRVLYNSPLHF. As DNA, the CDR3 is TGCGCCAGCAGCCAAGAGGTCAGGGTCCTCTATAATTCACCCCTCCACTTT.

This clonotype occurred a few times. This rearrangement joins TRBV11-3 to TRBJ2-1; TRBD2 matches 7 bases. J lost 5 bases, V lost 4 bases, and 5 bases had no gene match. The CDR3 extends over 14 amino acids. Germline V gives CDR1 SGHNT, CDR2 YENEEA. CDR3 protein: CASSSETSDNEQFF. The CDR3 DNA follows: TGTGCCAGCAGCTCCGAAACTAGCGACAATGAGCAGTTCTTC.